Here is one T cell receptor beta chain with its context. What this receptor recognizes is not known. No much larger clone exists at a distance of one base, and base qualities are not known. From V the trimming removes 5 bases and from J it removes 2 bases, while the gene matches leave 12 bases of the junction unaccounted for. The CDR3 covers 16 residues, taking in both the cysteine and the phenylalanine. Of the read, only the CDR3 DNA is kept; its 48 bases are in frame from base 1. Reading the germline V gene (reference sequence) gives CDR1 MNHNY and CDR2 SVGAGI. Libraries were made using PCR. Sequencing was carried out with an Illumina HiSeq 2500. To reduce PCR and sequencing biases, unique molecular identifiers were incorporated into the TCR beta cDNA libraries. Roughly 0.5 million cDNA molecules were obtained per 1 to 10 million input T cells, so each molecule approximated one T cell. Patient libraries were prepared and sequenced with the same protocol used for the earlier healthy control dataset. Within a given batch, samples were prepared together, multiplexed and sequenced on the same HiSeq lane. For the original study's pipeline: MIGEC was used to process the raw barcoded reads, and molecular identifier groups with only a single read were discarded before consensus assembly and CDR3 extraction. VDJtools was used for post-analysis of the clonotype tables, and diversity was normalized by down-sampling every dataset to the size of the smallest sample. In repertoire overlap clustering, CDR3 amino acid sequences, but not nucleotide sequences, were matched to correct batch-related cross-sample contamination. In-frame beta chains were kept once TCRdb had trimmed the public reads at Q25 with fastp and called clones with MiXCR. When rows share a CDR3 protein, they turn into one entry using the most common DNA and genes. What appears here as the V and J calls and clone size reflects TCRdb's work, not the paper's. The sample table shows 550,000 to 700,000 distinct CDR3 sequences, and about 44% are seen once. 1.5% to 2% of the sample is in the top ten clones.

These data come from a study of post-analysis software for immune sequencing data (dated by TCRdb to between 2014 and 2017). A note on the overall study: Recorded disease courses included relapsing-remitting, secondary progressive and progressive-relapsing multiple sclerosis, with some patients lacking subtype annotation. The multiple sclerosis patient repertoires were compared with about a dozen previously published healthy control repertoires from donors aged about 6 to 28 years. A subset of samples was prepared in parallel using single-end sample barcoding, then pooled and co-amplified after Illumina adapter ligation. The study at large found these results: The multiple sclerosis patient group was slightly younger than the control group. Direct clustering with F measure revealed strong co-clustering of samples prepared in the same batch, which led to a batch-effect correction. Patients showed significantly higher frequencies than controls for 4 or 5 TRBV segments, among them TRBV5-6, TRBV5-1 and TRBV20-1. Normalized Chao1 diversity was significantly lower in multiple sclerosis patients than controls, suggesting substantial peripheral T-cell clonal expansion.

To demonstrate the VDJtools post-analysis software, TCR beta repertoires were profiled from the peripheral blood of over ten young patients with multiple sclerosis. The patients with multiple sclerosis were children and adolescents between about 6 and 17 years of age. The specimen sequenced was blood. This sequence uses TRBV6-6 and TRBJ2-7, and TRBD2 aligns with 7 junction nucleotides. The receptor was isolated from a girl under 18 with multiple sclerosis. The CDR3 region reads CASSNPPGGGAYEQYF. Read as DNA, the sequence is TGTGCCAGCAGTAACCCCCCTGGGGGGGGAGCCTACGAGCAGTACTTC.